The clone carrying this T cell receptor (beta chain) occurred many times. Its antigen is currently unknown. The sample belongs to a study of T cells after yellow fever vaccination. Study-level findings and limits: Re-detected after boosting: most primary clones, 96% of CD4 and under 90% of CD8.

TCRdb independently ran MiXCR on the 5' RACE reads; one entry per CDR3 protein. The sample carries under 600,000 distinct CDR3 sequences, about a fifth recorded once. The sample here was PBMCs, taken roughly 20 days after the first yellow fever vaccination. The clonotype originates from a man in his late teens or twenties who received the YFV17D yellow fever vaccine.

The CDR3 DNA follows: TGTGCCAGCAGCTACCGCAAAGTCCTGAACTATGGCTACACCTTC. Translating gives CASSYRKVLNYGYTF. V usage is TRBV7-2 and J usage is TRBJ1-2; no definite D call. With 4 bases removed from V and 2 bases from J, the gap between germline ends came to 14 bases. The CDR3 length is 15 residues. Germline V CDR1 and CDR2: SGHTA, FQGNSA.